The rows below give T cell receptor beta chains drawn from one sample of a study of T cell responses to AZD1222 COVID-19 vaccine. Assay used: immunoSEQ multiplex PCR; TCRdb lists only in-frame clones, some missing. The data hold about 100,000 clones, with 85% to 90% observed a single time. The sequences come from peripheral blood, collected on day 0 of AZD1222 vaccination. The source of these receptors is an adult in good health. CDR3s include the opening cysteine and the closing phenylalanine or tryptophan. A D gene is named only where the DNA matches it firmly. A row's size may be missing; if present it is once, few, many or a size class.

TRBJ1-2 - TRBD1 TRBV5-4 CASSLGQGDGYTF TGTGCCAGCAGCTTGGGGCAGGGGGATGGCTACACCTTC
TRBJ2-3 - - TRBV7-3 CASSLEEGDTQYF TGTGCCAGCAGCTTGGAGGAGGGGGATACGCAGTATTTT
TRBJ1-1 - - TRBV9 CASSVRGGLSNTEAFF TGTGCCAGCAGCGTTAGGGGGGGACTTTCGAACACTGAAGCTTTCTTT
TRBJ2-2 - TRBD2 TRBV10-2 CASSGWRGDGGELFF TGCGCCAGCAGTGGATGGCGGGGGGATGGCGGGGAGCTGTTTTTT
TRBJ1-1 - - TRBV6-4 CASRQGLNTEAFF TGTGCCAGCAGACAGGGACTAAACACTGAAGCTTTCTTT
TRBJ2-7 - - TRBV7-3 CASSLDVARDEQYF TGTGCCAGCAGCTTGGATGTTGCCCGGGACGAACAGTACTTC
TRBJ2-1 - TRBD1 TRBV6-4 CASSSGDRGLVEQFF TGTGCCAGCAGTTCCGGGGACAGGGGCTTGGTTGAGCAGTTCTTC
TRBJ2-1 - - TRBV20-1 CSAREDNEQFF TGCAGTGCTAGAGAAGACAATGAGCAGTTCTTC
TRBJ1-2 - - TRBV19 CASSIPNLGRTYGYTF TGTGCCAGTAGTATCCCGAACCTGGGACGGACCTATGGCTACACCTTC
TRBJ1-5 - - TRBV7-2 CASSPGGRGSQPQHF TGTGCCAGCAGCCCCGGGGGCAGGGGAAGCCAGCCCCAGCATTTT
TRBJ1-6 - TRBD1 TRBV3-1/TRBV3-2 CASSHDRGSPLHF TGTGCCAGCAGCCATGACAGGGGTTCACCCCTCCACTTT
TRBJ2-7 - TRBD1 TRBV5-1 CASSPSGQVVGEQYF TGCGCCAGCAGCCCTTCGGGACAGGTGGTTGGGGAGCAGTACTTC
TRBJ1-1 - - TRBV30 CAWSGGMVGRPLWTEAFF TGTGCCTGGAGTGGGGGAATGGTAGGGCGACCTCTTTGGACTGAAGCTTTCTTT
TRBJ1-1 many TRBD1 TRBV19 CASSHHGTGRTEAFF TGTGCCAGTAGTCATCACGGGACAGGGAGGACTGAAGCTTTCTTT
TRBJ1-5 - - TRBV19 CASTNRVRQPQHF TGTGCCAGCACGAACAGGGTACGGCAGCCCCAGCATTTT
TRBJ2-6 - - TRBV19 CASKGIHSGANVLTF TGTGCCAGTAAAGGCATCCACTCTGGGGCCAACGTCCTGACTTTC
TRBJ2-1 once TRBD2 TRBV7-8 CASSPLAGGPGEQFF TGTGCCAGCAGCCCCCTAGCGGGAGGGCCCGGTGAGCAGTTCTTC
TRBJ1-1 - TRBD1 TRBV27 CASSLYNGQGAQAFF TGTGCCAGCAGTTTATATAATGGACAGGGGGCTCAAGCTTTCTTT
TRBJ1-4 - TRBD1 TRBV28 CASRPGGPNEKLFF TGTGCCAGCCGCCCAGGGGGCCCTAATGAAAAACTGTTTTTT
TRBJ2-7 - TRBD1 TRBV6-2/TRBV6-3 CASSYPLLVPGTGKYEQYF TGTGCCAGCAGTTACCCACTACTTGTCCCCGGGACAGGAAAGTACGAGCAGTACTTC
TRBJ2-3 - TRBD2 TRBV14 CASSQGASGMADTQYF TGTGCCAGCAGCCAAGGGGCTAGCGGGATGGCAGATACGCAGTATTTT
TRBJ1-3 - - TRBV5-4 CASSSGTRSNSGNTIYF TGTGCCAGCAGCTCCGGGACAAGGAGTAACTCTGGAAACACCATATATTTT
TRBJ1-5 - - TRBV19 CASSIAWPSQPQHF TGTGCCAGTAGTATAGCCTGGCCTTCCCAACCCCAGCATTTT
TRBJ2-3 few TRBD2 TRBV7-2 CASSSDGGAGDTQYF TGTGCCAGCAGCTCCGACGGGGGGGCTGGAGATACGCAGTATTTT
TRBJ2-1 - TRBD2 TRBV11-3 CASSLEAGDYNEQFF TGTGCCAGCAGCTTAGAAGCGGGGGACTACAATGAGCAGTTCTTC
TRBJ2-7 once - TRBV6-2/TRBV6-3 CASSNRDGSYEQYF TGTGCCAGCAGTAACCGGGACGGAAGCTACGAGCAGTACTTC
TRBJ1-2 - - TRBV15 CATSREGLLANYGYTF TGTGCCACCAGCAGAGAAGGCCTACTAGCTAACTATGGCTACACCTTC
TRBJ1-5 - - TRBV2 CASSEEAGFNQPQHF TGTGCCAGCAGTGAAGAGGCAGGGTTCAATCAGCCCCAGCATTTT
TRBJ1-5 - - TRBV6-5 CASRRDLQQPQHF TGTGCCAGCCGCCGGGACCTCCAACAGCCCCAGCATTTT
TRBJ1-5 few TRBD1 TRBV7-2 CASSSDRDQPQHF TGTGCCAGCAGCTCGGACAGGGATCAGCCCCAGCATTTT
TRBJ1-5 - - TRBV19 CAASRGANQPQHF TGTGCCGCATCCCGGGGTGCCAATCAGCCCCAGCATTTT
TRBJ1-4 - - TRBV7-9 CASSSPGQTYEKLFF TGTGCCAGCAGCTCCCCGGGGCAGACTTATGAAAAACTGTTTTTT
TRBJ2-7 - TRBD1 TRBV5-1 CASSPLLGQIYEQYF TGCGCCAGCAGCCCTCTCTTGGGACAGATCTACGAGCAGTACTTC
TRBJ2-1 - - TRBV7-2 CASSSRPADGAEQFF TGTGCCAGCAGCTCACGACCTGCCGACGGTGCTGAGCAGTTCTTC
TRBJ1-1 - - TRBV5-1 CASRTGASYTEAFF TGCGCCAGCAGAACTGGAGCGAGCTACACTGAAGCTTTCTTT
TRBJ2-7 - - TRBV11-3 CASSLGGTVPYEQYF TGTGCCAGCAGCTTAGGAGGGACGGTACCCTACGAGCAGTACTTC
TRBJ1-1 - - TRBV6-5 CASSYSQGNTEAFF TGTGCCAGCAGTTACTCGCAGGGAAACACTGAAGCTTTCTTT
TRBJ1-4 - - TRBV24-1 CATSDSRPGATNEKLFF TGTGCCACCAGTGATTCCCGTCCGGGGGCAACTAATGAAAAACTGTTTTTT
TRBJ1-1 - - TRBV29-1 CSVEQAMNTEAFF TGCAGCGTTGAACAGGCCATGAACACTGAAGCTTTCTTT
TRBJ2-6 - - TRBV3-1/TRBV3-2 CASSQAITAGANVLTF TGTGCCAGCAGCCAAGCCATTACTGCTGGGGCCAACGTCCTGACTTTC
TRBJ2-1 - - TRBV9 CASSVSLAYSYNEQFF TGTGCCAGCAGCGTCTCCTTAGCGTACTCCTACAATGAGCAGTTCTTC
TRBJ1-6 - - TRBV5-5 CASSLEGHLNSPLHF TGTGCCAGCAGCTTGGAGGGACACCTTAATTCACCCCTCCACTTT
TRBJ1-2 - - TRBV11-2 CASSLGLNYGYTF TGTGCCAGCAGCTTGGGACTGAACTATGGCTACACCTTC
TRBJ1-4 - - TRBV2 CASSRMGLATNEKLFF TGTGCCAGCAGTCGAATGGGTCTAGCAACTAATGAAAAACTGTTTTTT
TRBJ1-2 - - TRBV7-3 CASSLNDGLGYTF TGTGCCAGCAGCTTAAACGATGGGCTTGGCTACACCTTC
TRBJ1-3 few - TRBV3-1/TRBV3-2 CASSQTPGLYLPTIYF TGTGCCAGCAGCCAGACTCCGGGCCTTTACCTCCCCACCATATATTTT
TRBJ1-6 - - TRBV19 CASSDRSISPLHF TGTGCCAGTTCCGACCGTTCAATCTCACCCCTCCACTTT
TRBJ1-3 once - TRBV5-1 CASSLAHLGHSGNTIYF TGCGCCAGCAGCTTGGCACATCTCGGTCACTCTGGAAACACCATATATTTT
TRBJ2-7 - TRBD1 TRBV18 CASSRTGVTYEQYF TGTGCCAGCTCACGGACAGGGGTTACCTACGAGCAGTACTTC
TRBJ2-7 - - TRBV6-6 CASSYSTGEQYF TGTGCCAGCAGTTACTCGACCGGGGAGCAGTACTTC
TRBJ2-4 - - TRBV7-2 CASSLDSGVSGNIQYF TGTGCCAGCAGCTTAGATTCAGGGGTGTCCGGGAACATTCAGTACTTC
TRBJ1-6 - TRBD1 TRBV3-1/TRBV3-2 CASSPGQNNSPLHF TGTGCCAGCAGCCCGGGACAGAATAATTCACCCCTCCACTTT
TRBJ2-3 - TRBD2 TRBV9 CASTSSGGGDTQYF TGTGCCAGCACTTCTAGCGGGGGAGGGGATACGCAGTATTTT
TRBJ1-3 - - TRBV19 CASTPVRSRNTGNTIYF TGTGCCAGTACCCCCGTCCGCAGTCGGAACACTGGAAACACCATATATTTT
TRBJ2-2 - TRBD2 TRBV7-2 CASSLLSGRDTGELFF TGTGCCAGCAGCTTACTTAGCGGGAGGGATACCGGGGAGCTGTTTTTT
TRBJ2-1 - - TRBV6-5 CASSYSRVGPYNEQFF TGTGCCAGCAGTTACTCCAGGGTGGGGCCATACAATGAGCAGTTCTTC
TRBJ1-1 - - TRBV7-9 CASSPRGDTEAFF TGTGCCAGCAGCCCTCGGGGGGACACTGAAGCTTTCTTT
TRBJ1-2 - TRBD1 TRBV28 CASSLLPGQGLYGYTF TGTGCCAGCAGTCTACTACCCGGACAGGGGCTCTATGGCTACACCTTC